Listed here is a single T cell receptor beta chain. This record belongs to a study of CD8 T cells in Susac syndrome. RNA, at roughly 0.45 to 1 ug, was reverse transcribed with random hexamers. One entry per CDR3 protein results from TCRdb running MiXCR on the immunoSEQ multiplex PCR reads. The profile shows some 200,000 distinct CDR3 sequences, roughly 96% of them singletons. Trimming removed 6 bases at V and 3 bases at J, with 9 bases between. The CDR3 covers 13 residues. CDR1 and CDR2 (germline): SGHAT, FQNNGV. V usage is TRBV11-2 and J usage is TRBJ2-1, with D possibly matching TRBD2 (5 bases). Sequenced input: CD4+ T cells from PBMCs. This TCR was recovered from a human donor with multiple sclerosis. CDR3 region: CASSSRGYNEQFF. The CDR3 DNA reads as TGTGCCAGCAGTTCTCGGGGCTACAATGAGCAGTTCTTC.